The 16 T cell receptor beta chains given below trace back to one sample, sequenced in a study of blood T cell repertoires in COVID-19 (dated by TCRdb to between 2020 and 2021). The receptor library was made with the immunoSEQ multiplex PCR assay. The table was pulled from immuneACCESS by TCRdb, which kept in-frame rearrangements only. Such tables lose some clones; where checked, under half of the loss comes from unresolved V genes, and the rest has no known cause. For this sample the table gives fewer than 300,000 clones, of which 88% were detected only once. Under 4.5% of the sample rests with the top ten. What was sequenced was peripheral blood. The receptors shown here come from a man aged 60 to 69 who had recovered from COVID-19.

This chain links TRBV19 with TRBJ1-5, with 11 bases matching TRBD1. Trimming at V came to 3 bases and at J to 7 bases, leaving 8 bases not matched to a gene. From germline, CDR1 is LNHDA and CDR2 SQIVND (reference sequence). This CDR3 has 16 amino acids. CDR3 in amino acids: CASSIPGQGAGQPQHF. DNA for the CDR3: TGTGCCAGTAGTATCCCTGGACAGGGGGCAGGGCAGCCCCAGCATTTT.

This rearrangement joins TRBV5-6 to TRBJ1-4; 10 bases are shared with TRBD1. V shed 3 bases, J shed 3 bases, and the junction held 8 bases outside the gene matches. CDR1 SGHDT and CDR2 YYEEEE come from the germline V gene. There are 17 residues in the CDR3. The chain's CDR3 is CASSSTTGGSANEKLFF. CDR3 nucleotides: TGTGCCAGCAGCTCGACGACAGGGGGCTCTGCTAATGAAAAACTGTTTTTT.

The chain uses TRBV7-9 and TRBJ2-1; 10 bases align to TRBD1. The trim removed 5 bases at V and 9 bases at J, leaving 13 bases unmatched. The CDR3 sequence is 16 residues long. The germline V gene encodes CDR1 SEHNR and CDR2 FQNEAQ (reference sequence). The CDR3 coding sequence is TGTGCCAGCAGCCTAAGGGACAGGGGCATTCAGGGTGAGCAGTTCTTC. Its translation: CASSLRDRGIQGEQFF.

The chain combines TRBV4-1 with TRBJ1-2; D gene uncertain. This CDR3 spans 14 amino acids. The V gene lost 1 base and the J gene lost 2 bases, with 8 bases spanning the gap. CDR1 is MGHRA and CDR2 is YSYEKL in the germline V gene. CDR3 nucleotide sequence: TGCGCCAGCAGCCAAGTAACAGTAAACTATGGCTACACCTTC. This sequence encodes CASSQVTVNYGYTF.

The V call is TRBV6-1, the J call TRBJ1-5, with D perhaps matching TRBD1 (6 bases). The germline gives CDR1 MNHNS, CDR2 SASEGT. This CDR3 has 16 residues. V shed 0 bases and J shed 1 base, with 10 bases lying between them. CDR3 protein: CASSEAQRGSNQPQHF. The CDR3 DNA sequence: TGTGCCAGCAGTGAAGCGCAGAGGGGGAGCAATCAGCCCCAGCATTTT.

The sample holds one count of this clone. CDR3 amino acids: CASSLERVNYGYTF. CDR3 bases: TGTGCCAGCAGCCTAGAGCGGGTCAACTATGGCTACACCTTC. V and J are TRBV7-2 and TRBJ1-2; D not certain. This CDR3 has 14 residues. Germline CDR1 SGHTA, CDR2 FQGNSA. Trimming left V 5 bases short and J 2 bases short, with 12 bases between.

The count of this clone is one. This chain links TRBV27 with TRBJ1-4; 7 nucleotides match TRBD1. V was clipped by 5 bases and J by 5 bases; unmatched bases: 11. Germline-derived CDR1 and CDR2 are MNHEY and SMNVEV (reference sequence). The CDR3 has 16 residues. The DNA for the CDR3 is TGTGCCAGCAGTCTTACTAGGGACAGCAGAAATGAAAAACTGTTTTTT. Its protein is CASSLTRDSRNEKLFF.

This clone came up a few times. The J gene is TRBJ2-7, the V gene TRBV18; D is possibly TRBD1 (6 bases). The V and J ends lost 1 base and 4 bases respectively, with 14 bases between them. The CDR3 length is 15 residues. Germline-derived CDR1 and CDR2 are KGHSH and LQKENI. The DNA of the CDR3 is TGTGCCAGCTCACCACTTTCCCTACAGGGTTACGAGCAGTACTTC. Amino acid sequence: CASSPLSLQGYEQYF.

The chain combines TRBV7-3 with TRBJ2-7; possible D gene TRBD1, 6 bases. The CDR3 covers 14 residues. V was pared by 2 bases and J by 0 bases, with 8 bases between. Germline V gene data show CDR1 as SGHTA and CDR2 as FQGTGA. The CDR3 nucleotides are TGTGCCAGCAGCTTACAGGGGAGCTCCTACGAGCAGTACTTC. Amino acids: CASSLQGSSYEQYF.

This clone was detected only once. The chain recombines TRBV19 with TRBJ1-6, with a possible D match to TRBD1 (5 bases). Germline V gives CDR1 LNHDA, CDR2 SQIVND (reference sequence). Trimming cost V 7 bases and J 10 bases, with 11 bases left between them. CDR3 length: 12 residues. CDR3 nucleotides: TGTGCCAGTACCCGTTGGGGCTCACCCCTCCACTTT. Translation gives CASTRWGSPLHF.

The chain employs TRBV3-1 (or the pseudogene TRBV3-2) and TRBJ2-4, with TRBD2 matching 14 bases. The CDR3 is 17 residues long. Trimming removed 3 bases from V and 4 bases from J; junction bases left unmatched: 5. Germline assignment: CDR1 LGHDT and CDR2 YNNKEL (reference sequence). The CDR3 DNA reads TGTGCCAGCAGCCACGGACTAGCGGGGGGACTGAAAAACATTCAGTACTTC. Its translation: CASSHGLAGGLKNIQYF.

The CDR3 loop is CATSRDTYGYTF. The CDR3 bases are TGTGCCACCAGCAGGGACACCTATGGCTACACCTTC. V is TRBV15 and J is TRBJ1-2, with D possibly matching TRBD1 (5 bases). This CDR3 is 12 amino acids long. Trimming took 3 bases from V and 4 from J, leaving 6 bases between them. Germline CDR1 and CDR2: LNHNV and YYDKDF (reference sequence).

The chain has TRBV14 and TRBJ1-5; D unclear. The CDR3 has 13 amino acids. Germline-derived CDR1 and CDR2 are SGHDN and FVKESK. Trimming removed 3 bases from V and 2 bases from J, with 5 bases in between. The CDR3 bases are TGTGCCAGCAGCCAGCAGGGCAATCAGCCCCAGCATTTT. Translating it yields CASSQQGNQPQHF.

CDR3 residues: CASRPTPGQKNTEAFF. In DNA form, the CDR3 reads TGTGCCAGCAGGCCCACCCCGGGACAGAAGAACACTGAAGCTTTCTTT. The V call is TRBV13, the J call TRBJ1-1; 7 nucleotides line up with TRBD1. The CDR3 runs 16 residues. Germline V lookup: CDR1 PRHDT, CDR2 FYEKMQ (reference sequence). Germline trimming cut 6 bases from V and 1 base from J; bases unmatched to any gene: 11.

This sequence joins TRBV9 and TRBJ2-5; D not resolved. CDR3 length: 14 amino acids. Germline CDR1 and CDR2: SGDLS and YYNGEE. V lost 0 bases to trimming and J lost 1 base, with 7 bases between them. The CDR3, as DNA: TGTGCCAGCAGCGTAGGGCCCTCCCAAGAGACCCAGTACTTC. It is translated as CASSVGPSQETQYF. The complete variable domain, with remaining parts taken from reference TRBV9 and TRBJ2-5, reads DSGVTQTPKHLITATGQRVTLRCSPRSGDLSVYWYQQSLDQGLQFLIQYYNGEERAKGNILERFSAQQFPDLHSELNLSSLELGDSALYFCASSVGPSQETQYFGPGTRLLVL.

The chain is built from TRBV13 and TRBJ2-3, with 12 bases lining up with TRBD2. CDR1 and CDR2 from the germline V gene are PRHDT and FYEKMQ (reference sequence). Trimming cost V 4 bases and J 0 bases; bases outside gene matches: 8. The CDR3 covers 18 residues. The CDR3 region is CASSSGLAGGISTDTQYF. The CDR3 nucleotides are TGTGCCAGCAGCTCGGGACTAGCGGGTGGTATTAGCACAGATACGCAGTATTTT.